The present T cell receptor beta chain was sequenced within a study of graft-versus-host responses after intestinal transplantation. Whole-study context: Anti-thymocyte globulin induction was given to all recipients, followed by tacrolimus and steroids for around three years.

This clone turned up a few times. As yet, its antigen is unknown. The protocol was immunoSEQ multiplex PCR, while the TCRdb copy is restricted to in-frame clones and leaves out a portion. The table includes 80,000 to 100,000 clones, over 80% detected once. The V gene's germline CDR1 is SEHNR and CDR2 FQNEAQ (reference sequence). V lost 5 bases to trimming and J lost 0 bases, with 11 bases between them. This CDR3 has 14 amino acids. Study-wide results and limits: The study associated peak circulating GvH clone levels with early post-transplant HvG declines. Researchers found GvH clones in recipient marrow, and some showed up first in ileum or blood. High graft-versus-host to host-versus-graft clonal ratios were found in allografts of patients who had graft-donor T cell macrochimerism.

This sequence was found in a human donor who received an intestinal transplant. Sequencing used unstimulated CD8+ T cells sorted from spleen or lymph node cells, obtained before intestinal transplant. The chain carries TRBV7-9 and TRBJ2-7; D remains unclear. The DNA for the CDR3 is TGTGCCAGCAGCCCGCGACTGTACTCCTACGAGCAGTACTTC. Translation: CASSPRLYSYEQYF. The whole variable domain, remainder taken from reference TRBV7-9 and TRBJ2-7, is DTGVSQNPRHKITKRGQNVTFRCDPISEHNRLYWYRQTLGQGPEFLTYFQNEAQLEKSRLLSDRFSAERPKGSFSTLEIQRTEQGDSAMYLCASSPRLYSYEQYFGPGTRLTVT.